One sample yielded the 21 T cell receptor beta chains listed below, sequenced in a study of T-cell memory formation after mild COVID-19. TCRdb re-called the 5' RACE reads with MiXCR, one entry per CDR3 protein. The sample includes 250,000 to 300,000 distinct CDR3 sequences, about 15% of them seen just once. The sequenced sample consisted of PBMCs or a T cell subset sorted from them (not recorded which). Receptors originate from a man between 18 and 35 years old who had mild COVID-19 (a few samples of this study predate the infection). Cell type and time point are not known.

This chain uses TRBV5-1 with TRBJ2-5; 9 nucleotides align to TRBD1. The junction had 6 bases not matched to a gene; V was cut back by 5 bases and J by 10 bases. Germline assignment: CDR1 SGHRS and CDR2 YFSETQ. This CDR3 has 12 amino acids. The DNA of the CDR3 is TGCGCCAGCAGTACAGGGGGCCTGGGCCAGTACTTC. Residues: CASSTGGLGQYF.

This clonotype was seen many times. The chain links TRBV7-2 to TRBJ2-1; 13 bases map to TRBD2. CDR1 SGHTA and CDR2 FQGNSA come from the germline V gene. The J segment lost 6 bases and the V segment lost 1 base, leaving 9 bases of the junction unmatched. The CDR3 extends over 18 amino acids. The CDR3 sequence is CASSLDRIGLAGANEQFF. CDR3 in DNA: TGTGCCAGCAGCTTAGATCGGATAGGACTAGCGGGGGCCAATGAGCAGTTCTTC. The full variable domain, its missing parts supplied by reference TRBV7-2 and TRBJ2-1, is GAGVSQSPSNKVTEKGKDVELRCDPISGHTALYWYRQSLGQGLEFLIYFQGNSAPDKSGLPSDRFSAERTGGSVSTLTIQRTQQEDSAVYLCASSLDRIGLAGANEQFFGPGTRLTVL.

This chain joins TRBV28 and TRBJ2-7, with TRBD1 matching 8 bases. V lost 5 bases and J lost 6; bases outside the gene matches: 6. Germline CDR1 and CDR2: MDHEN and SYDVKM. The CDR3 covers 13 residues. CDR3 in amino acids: CASSRQGRFEQYV. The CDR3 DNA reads TGTGCCAGCAGTCGACAGGGGAGGTTCGAGCAGTACGTC.

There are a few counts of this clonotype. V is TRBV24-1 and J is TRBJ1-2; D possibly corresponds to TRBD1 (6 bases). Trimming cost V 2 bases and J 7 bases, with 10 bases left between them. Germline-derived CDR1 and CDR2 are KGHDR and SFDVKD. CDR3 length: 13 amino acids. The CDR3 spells CATSDSGAVGYTF. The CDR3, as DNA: TGTGCCACCAGTGATTCAGGGGCGGTTGGCTACACCTTC.

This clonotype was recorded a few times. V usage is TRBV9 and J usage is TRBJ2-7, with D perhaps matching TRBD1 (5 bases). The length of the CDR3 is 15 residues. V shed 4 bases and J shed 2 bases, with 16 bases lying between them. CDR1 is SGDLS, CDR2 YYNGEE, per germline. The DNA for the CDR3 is TGTGCCAGCAGCCCCGCTGTGGGGCAGACCTACGAGCAGTACTTC. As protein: CASSPAVGQTYEQYF.

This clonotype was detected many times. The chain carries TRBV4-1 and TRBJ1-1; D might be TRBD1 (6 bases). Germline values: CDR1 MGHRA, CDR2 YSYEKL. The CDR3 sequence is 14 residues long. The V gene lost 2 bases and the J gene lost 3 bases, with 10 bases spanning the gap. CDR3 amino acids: CASSQIGQYTEAFF. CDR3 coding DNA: TGCGCCAGCAGCCAAATAGGACAGTACACTGAAGCTTTCTTT.

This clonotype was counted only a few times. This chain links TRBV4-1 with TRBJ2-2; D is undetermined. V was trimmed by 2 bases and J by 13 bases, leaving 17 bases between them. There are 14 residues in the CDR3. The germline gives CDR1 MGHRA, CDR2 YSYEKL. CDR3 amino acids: CASSQIDGAWWLFF. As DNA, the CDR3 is TGCGCCAGCAGCCAAATCGACGGAGCCTGGTGGCTGTTTTTT.

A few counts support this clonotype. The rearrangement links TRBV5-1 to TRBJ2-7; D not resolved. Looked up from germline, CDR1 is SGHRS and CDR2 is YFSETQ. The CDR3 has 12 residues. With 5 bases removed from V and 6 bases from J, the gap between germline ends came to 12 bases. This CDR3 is CASRPRVGEQYV. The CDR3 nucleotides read TGCGCCAGCAGACCCCGGGTAGGCGAGCAGTACGTC.

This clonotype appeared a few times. In DNA form, the CDR3 reads TGTGCCAGCAGCTTGCTGACGGACTCCTACGAGCAGTACTTC. It yields the protein CASSLLTDSYEQYF. The chain links TRBV7-9 to TRBJ2-7, with unresolved D. Germline assignment: CDR1 SEHNR and CDR2 FQNEAQ (reference sequence). CDR3 size: 14 residues. With 3 bases removed from V and 0 bases from J, the gap between germline ends came to 9 bases.

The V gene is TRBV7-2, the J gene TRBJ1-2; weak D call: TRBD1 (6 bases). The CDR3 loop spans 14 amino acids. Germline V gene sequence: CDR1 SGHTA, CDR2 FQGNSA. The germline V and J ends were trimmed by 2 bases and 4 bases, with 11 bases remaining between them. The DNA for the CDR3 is TGTGCCAGCAGCTTACCCTTAGGGGGCTATGGCTACACCTTC. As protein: CASSLPLGGYGYTF.

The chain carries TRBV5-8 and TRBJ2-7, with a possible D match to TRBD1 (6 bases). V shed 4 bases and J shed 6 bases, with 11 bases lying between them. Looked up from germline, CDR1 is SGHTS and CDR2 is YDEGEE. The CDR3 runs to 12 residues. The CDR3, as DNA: TGTGCCAGCAGCAAGACAGGTGTCGAGCAGTACGTC. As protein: CASSKTGVEQYV.

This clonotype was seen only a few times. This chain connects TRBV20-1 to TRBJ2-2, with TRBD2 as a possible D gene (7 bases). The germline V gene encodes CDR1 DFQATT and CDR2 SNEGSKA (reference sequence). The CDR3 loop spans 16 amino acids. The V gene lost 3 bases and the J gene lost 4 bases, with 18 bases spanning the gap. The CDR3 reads CSASYLGGDGTGELFF. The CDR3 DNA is TGCAGTGCTAGCTACCTAGGGGGGGATGGCACCGGGGAGCTGTTTTTT.

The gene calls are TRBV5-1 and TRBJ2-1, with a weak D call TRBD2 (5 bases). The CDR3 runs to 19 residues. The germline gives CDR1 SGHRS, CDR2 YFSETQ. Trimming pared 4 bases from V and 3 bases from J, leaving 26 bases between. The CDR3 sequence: CASSTRGGWALIFYNEQFF. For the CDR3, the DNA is TGCGCCAGCAGCACCCGAGGAGGTTGGGCTTTAATATTCTACAATGAGCAGTTCTTC.

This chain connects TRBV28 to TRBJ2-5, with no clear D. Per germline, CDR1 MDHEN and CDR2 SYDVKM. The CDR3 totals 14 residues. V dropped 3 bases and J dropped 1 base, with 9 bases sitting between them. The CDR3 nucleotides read TGTGCCAGCAGTTTGGTGTCCCTCCAAGAGACCCAGTACTTC. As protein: CASSLVSLQETQYF.

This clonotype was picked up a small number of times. CDR3 nucleotide sequence: TGTGCCAGCAGCTTAATGGGGGCGCGGGAAGAGACCCAGTACTTC. Amino acids: CASSLMGAREETQYF. The chain carries TRBV7-3 and TRBJ2-5; tentative D call: TRBD1 (6 bases). Germline loops: CDR1 SGHTA, CDR2 FQGTGA. Trimming took 1 base from V and 3 from J, leaving 12 bases between them. The CDR3 totals 15 residues.

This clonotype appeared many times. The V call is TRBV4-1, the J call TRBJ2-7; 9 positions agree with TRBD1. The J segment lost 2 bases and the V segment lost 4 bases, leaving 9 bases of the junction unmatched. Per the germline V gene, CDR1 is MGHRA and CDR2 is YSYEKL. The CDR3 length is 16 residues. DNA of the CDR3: TGCGCCAGCAGCCTCTTTCCCGGGACAGGGACCTACGAGCAGTACTTC. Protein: CASSLFPGTGTYEQYF.

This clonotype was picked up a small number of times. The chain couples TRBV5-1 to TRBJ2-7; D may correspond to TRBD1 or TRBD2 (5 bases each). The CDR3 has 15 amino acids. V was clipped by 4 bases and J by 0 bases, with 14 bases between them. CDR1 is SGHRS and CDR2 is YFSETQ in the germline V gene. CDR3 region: CASSHGRGSSYEQYF. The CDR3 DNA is TGCGCCAGCAGCCACGGACGGGGCAGCTCCTACGAGCAGTACTTC. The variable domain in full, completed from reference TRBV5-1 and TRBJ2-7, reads KAGVTQTPRYLIKTRGQQVTLSCSPISGHRSVSWYQQTPGQGLQFLFEYFSETQRNKGNFPGRFSGRQFSNSRSEMNVSTLELGDSALYLCASSHGRGSSYEQYFGPGTRLTVT.

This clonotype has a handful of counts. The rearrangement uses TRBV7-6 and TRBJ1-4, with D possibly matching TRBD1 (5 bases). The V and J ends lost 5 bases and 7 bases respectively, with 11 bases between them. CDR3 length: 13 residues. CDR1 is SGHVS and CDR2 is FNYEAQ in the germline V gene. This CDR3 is CASSLTGVEKLFF. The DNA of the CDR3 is TGTGCCAGCAGCCTAACAGGTGTTGAAAAACTGTTTTTT.

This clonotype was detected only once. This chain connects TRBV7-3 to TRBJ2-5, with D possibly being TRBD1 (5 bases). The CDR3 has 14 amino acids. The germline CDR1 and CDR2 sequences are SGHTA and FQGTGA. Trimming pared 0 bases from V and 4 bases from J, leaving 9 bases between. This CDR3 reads CASSLTGLTETQYF. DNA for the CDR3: TGTGCCAGCAGCTTAACGGGGCTAACAGAGACCCAGTACTTC.

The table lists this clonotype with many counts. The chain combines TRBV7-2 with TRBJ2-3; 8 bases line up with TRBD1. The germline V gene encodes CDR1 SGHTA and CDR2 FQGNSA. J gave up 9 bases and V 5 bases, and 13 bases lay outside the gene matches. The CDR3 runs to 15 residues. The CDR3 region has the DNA TGTGCCAGCAGCCCTAGTAGCGGACAGGGCTCGACGCAGTATTTT. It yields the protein CASSPSSGQGSTQYF. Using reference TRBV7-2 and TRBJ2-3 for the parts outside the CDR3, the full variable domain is GAGVSQSPSNKVTEKGKDVELRCDPISGHTALYWYRQSLGQGLEFLIYFQGNSAPDKSGLPSDRFSAERTGGSVSTLTIQRTQQEDSAVYLCASSPSSGQGSTQYFGPGTRLTVL.

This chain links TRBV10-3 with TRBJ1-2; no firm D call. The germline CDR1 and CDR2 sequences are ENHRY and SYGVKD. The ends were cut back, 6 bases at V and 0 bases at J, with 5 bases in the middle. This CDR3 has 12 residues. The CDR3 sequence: CAIRATNYGYTF. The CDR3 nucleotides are TGTGCCATCAGGGCAACTAACTATGGCTACACCTTC.